This entry describes one TCR beta chain. As yet, its antigen is unknown. TCRdb keeps only in-frame clones here, not all; method: immunoSEQ multiplex PCR. The sample consists of 190,000 or so clones, more than 65% of them appearing once. The data derive from a study of cytomegalovirus exposure and HLA in healthy donors. Whole-study results and caveats: Published work reported that the classifier diagnosed cytomegalovirus status with high specificity and sensitivity.

V lost 6 bases, J lost 4 bases, and 10 bases stayed unmatched. There are 15 residues in the CDR3. CDR1 and CDR2 (germline): SNHLY, FYNNEI. Sequencing was performed on PBMCs. The clonotype comes from a woman aged 18-29 years in good health and CMV-seropositive. This chain uses TRBV2 with TRBJ2-5, with TRBD1 identical over 8 bases. CDR3: CASSGDRFKVETQYF. DNA for the CDR3: TGTGCCAGCAGCGGGGACAGGTTTAAGGTAGAGACCCAGTACTTC.